This is a list of T cell receptor beta chains from one sample in a study of CD4 and CD8 cells across lung adenocarcinoma regions. TCRdb called the PCR reads again in MiXCR, with one record for every CDR3 protein. The sample includes approximately 19,000 distinct CDR3 sequences, around 50% seen only once; the top ten take 27%. Sequences were obtained from CD8+ T cells from the center of a lung tumor. The receptors were gathered from a female donor with lung adenocarcinoma. The CD4 and CD8 labels of this study may be unreliable. The CDR3 runs from the conserved cysteine through the conserved F or W. A D gene is named only where the DNA matches it firmly. Rows give clone size only sometimes, using once, few, many, or a class for an expanded clone.

clone_size	v_call	j_call	cdr3_length	d_call	cdr3_nt	cdr3_aa
.	TRBV6-1	TRBJ2-3	14	TRBD2	TGTGCCAGCAGTCCCAGCGGGGCCCCAGATACGCAGTATTTT	CASSPSGAPDTQYF
.	TRBV12-3/TRBV12-4	TRBJ2-3	18	.	TGTGCCAGCAGTGGCCCGGGGACCGGGTGTCGGGACACAGATACGCAGTACTTT	CASSGPGTGCRDTDTQYF
.	TRBV10-2	TRBJ2-3	14	TRBD2	TGCGCGGGCAGCGGGAGCGGGGGGGGGGATACGCAGTATTTT	CAGSGSGGGDTQYF
.	TRBV6-5	TRBJ2-1	11	.	TGTGCCAGCAGTTACGCCGGATCCCAGTTCTTC	CASSYAGSQFF
.	TRBV10-1	TRBJ2-7	15	.	TGCGCCAGTAGTCCAGGGCGGTGGGACAAAGATACGCAGTACTTC	CASSPGRWDKDTQYF
few	TRBV12-3/TRBV12-4	TRBJ2-7	13	.	TGTGCCAGCAGTCCACGACAGAGCAATGAGCAGTACTTC	CASSPRQSNEQYF
.	TRBV6-4	TRBJ2-2	14	TRBD1	TGTGCCAGCAGTGGAGGGGGCGACACCGGGGAGCTGTTTTTT	CASSGGGDTGELFF
.	TRBV27	TRBJ1-1	13	.	TGTGCCAGCAGGTTGACCTTGCGCGCTGAAGCTTTCTTT	CASRLTLRAEAFF
many	TRBV10-3	TRBJ2-1	15	.	TGTGCCATCAGTGAGGGCAGGGAACGGAAGAATGAGCAGTTCTTC	CAISEGRERKNEQFF
few	TRBV10-1	TRBJ2-5	14	TRBD2	TGCGCCAGCAGTGTTGGACTAGCGGGAGAGGCCCAGTACTTC	CASSVGLAGEAQYF
.	TRBV25-1	TRBJ2-4	16	.	TGTGCCAGCAGTGAATCGGGCGCGTCGGCCAAAGATATTCAGTACTTT	CASSESGASAKDIQYF
.	TRBV25-1	TRBJ1-1	12	.	TGTGCCAGCAGTGGAGGGGCCGATGAAGCTTTCTTT	CASSGGADEAFF
.	TRBV6-1	TRBJ2-7	14	.	TGTGCCAGCAGTGGTGAGGGCCGTCGCTACGAGCAGTACTTC	CASSGEGRRYEQYF
.	TRBV12-3/TRBV12-4	TRBJ2-5	18	TRBD1	TGTGCCAGCAGTGCCCCCGGGACAGGGTTCCGGAACACAGAGACCCAGTACTTC	CASSAPGTGFRNTETQYF
few	TRBV27	TRBJ2-1	12	.	TGTGCCAGCAGTTTAATAGGGAATGAGCAGTTCTTC	CASSLIGNEQFF
.	TRBV12-3/TRBV12-4	TRBJ2-3	14	TRBD2	TGTGCCAGCAGAGCGGGAGACGGCACAGATACGCAGTATTTT	CASRAGDGTDTQYF
.	TRBV10-1	TRBJ2-1	16	TRBD2	TGCGCCAGTGCCCTGAGTACGGGAGGGAACTACAATGAGCAGTTCTTC	CASALSTGGNYNEQFF
many	TRBV4-1	TRBJ2-7	15	.	TGCGCCAGCAGCAGTACCACAGGGACCACCTACGAGCAGTACTTC	CASSSTTGTTYEQYF
.	TRBV12-3/TRBV12-4	TRBJ2-1	15	.	TGTGCCAGCAGTTTAGTCCTAGGTGTCTACAATGAGCAGTTCTTC	CASSLVLGVYNEQFF
.	TRBV27	TRBJ2-5	13	TRBD2	TGTGCGAGCGGGGGGTGTGAACAAAAGACCCAGTACTTC	CASGGCEQKTQYF
.	TRBV7-2	TRBJ2-3	16	.	.	CASAVGGGSSQETQYF
many	TRBV7-8	TRBJ2-1	16	.	TGTGCCAGCAGCTTGGTATCGGGGAGTTTATTTAATGAGCAGTTCTTC	CASSLVSGSLFNEQFF
.	TRBV6-1	TRBJ2-3	14	.	TGTGCCAGCAGCCGTTCTAGTATGACAGATACGCAGTATTTT	CASSRSSMTDTQYF
.	TRBV10-1	TRBJ2-1	13	TRBD2	TGCGCCAGCAGTGAGTTCCTAGCGGATGATGCGTTCTTC	CASSEFLADDAFF
.	TRBV6-5	TRBJ1-2	13	.	TGTGCCAGCAGTTGGGGCCCTAACTATGGCTACACCTTC	CASSWGPNYGYTF
.	TRBV27	TRBJ2-5	13	.	TGTGCCAGCAGGGGGCGTGTCGAAAAGACCCAGTACTTC	CASRGRVEKTQYF
.	TRBV27	TRBJ2-4	13	.	TGTGCCAGCGGGGGGTTTGTAGAAAACACCCAGTACTTC	CASGGFVENTQYF
.	TRBV10-1	TRBJ2-4	15	TRBD2	TGCGCCAGCAGTGAGCGGGCTAGCGGGAGGGCCATTCAGTACTTC	CASSERASGRAIQYF
few	TRBV4-1	TRBJ1-6	19	TRBD1	TGCGCCAGCAGCCAAGATTTAGGCTTACCGGGACAGGGGAATTCACCCCTCCACTTT	CASSQDLGLPGQGNSPLHF
few	TRBV7-2	TRBJ1-5	15	.	TGTGCCAGCAGCTCCGGCGGGGGCTCAGGGGAGCCCCAGCATTTT	CASSSGGGSGEPQHF
once	TRBV6-1	TRBJ2-4	14	TRBD2	TGTGCCAGTCACGGGGGGGGTGCCAAAGAGATTCAGTACTTC	CASHGGGAKEIQYF
medium-sized	TRBV14	TRBJ2-7	13	.	TGTGCCAGCAGCCAAGATCTAGACTACGAGCAGTACTTC	CASSQDLDYEQYF
few	TRBV6-1	TRBJ2-1	11	.	TGTGCCAGCAAATTTTACAATGAGCAGTTCTTC	CASKFYNEQFF
medium-sized	TRBV27	TRBJ2-1	13	.	TGTGCCAGCCACGACAGGTACGACAATGAGCAGTTCTTC	CASHDRYDNEQFF
.	TRBV6-1	TRBJ2-2	16	.	TGTGCCAGCAGTGTGCGAGGGGCCGCGAGCACCGGTACGCTGTTTTTT	CASSVRGAASTGTLFF
.	TRBV6-1	TRBJ1-6	13	TRBD1	TGTGCCAGTGGGACAGCTCATAATTCACCCCTCCACTTT	CASGTAHNSPLHF
.	TRBV4-1	TRBJ2-2	13	.	TGCGCCAGCAGCCAAGATAGGCGCGGGGAGCTGTTTTTT	CASSQDRRGELFF
.	TRBV6-1	TRBJ2-4	15	.	TGTGCCAGCAGTGGTAGGAGCGGAACCAAAAACACCCAGTACTTC	CASSGRSGTKNTQYF
.	TRBV5-1	TRBJ2-6	18	TRBD1	TGCGCCAGCAGCTCCTGGACAGGGAAAAGCTCTGGGGCCAACGTCCTGACTTTC	CASSSWTGKSSGANVLTF
once	TRBV6-1	TRBJ2-7	13	.	TGTGCCAGCAGTGTGGGCACAAACTACGAGCAGTACTTC	CASSVGTNYEQYF
medium-sized	TRBV6-1	TRBJ2-2	15	.	TGTGCCAGCCGCGGGGGCGGAACCGACACCGGGGAGCTGTTTTTT	CASRGGGTDTGELFF
.	TRBV12-3/TRBV12-4	TRBJ2-7	15	TRBD2	TGTGGCGGGGGGCTCGGGGGTCGCGGCAAAGAGACGCAGTACTTC	CGGGLGGRGKETQYF
.	TRBV10-3	TRBJ1-2	14	.	TGTGCCATCAGTGATAATGCGGGAATCTATGGCTACACCTTC	CAISDNAGIYGYTF
.	TRBV6-8	TRBJ2-1	13	.	TGTGCCAGCAGTCTTTTCCTGAGCAATGAGCAGTTCTTC	CASSLFLSNEQFF
.	TRBV7-6	TRBJ2-1	16	.	.	CASSLVPGVGHGAQYF
many	TRBV7-6	TRBJ1-6	15	.	TGTGCCAGCAGCTTAGCTGACGTACAGAGCTCACCCCTCCACTTT	CASSLADVQSSPLHF
once	TRBV30	TRBJ2-1	15	TRBD2	TGTGCCTCCCGCCTCCACGGACTAGCGGGCAGTGAGCAGTTCTTC	CASRLHGLAGSEQFF
many	TRBV11-3	TRBJ2-1	13	.	TGTGCCAGCAGCAGAGAGGGAGGTTATGAGCAGTTCTTC	CASSREGGYEQFF
few	TRBV6-1	TRBJ2-3	12	.	TGTGCCAGCAGTACCGGGGCAGATACGCAGTATTTT	CASSTGADTQYF
many	TRBV27	TRBJ2-1	13	.	TGTGCCAGCAGTTCCACAGGAACCAATGAGCAGTTCTTC	CASSSTGTNEQFF
.	TRBV6-1	TRBJ2-4	21	.	TGTGCCAGCAGTGAAACAGGACTAGGGGGAGTAAGGCTGAGAGCCAGAAATACTCAGTATTTC	CASSETGLGGVRLRARNTQYF
.	TRBV10-2	TRBJ2-7	14	.	TGCGCCAGCAGTGAAAGGAGGGATCCCTACGAGCAGTACTTC	CASSERRDPYEQYF
.	TRBV6-1	TRBJ2-3	17	TRBD2	TGTGCCAGCAGTGCTTTAGCGGGAGGGGGATTCGCCGGGGAGCAGTATTTT	CASSALAGGGFAGEQYF
few	TRBV6-2/TRBV6-3	TRBJ2-3	14	.	TGTGCCACTACTACCCTCGGCGTGGCAGATACGCAGTATTTT	CATTTLGVADTQYF
.	TRBV27	TRBJ2-1	16	TRBD1	TGTGCCAGCAGTTTATTTTTAGGGACAGGGGCTGTCGAGCAGTTCTTC	CASSLFLGTGAVEQFF
.	TRBV6-4	TRBJ2-4	16	.	TGTGCCAGCAGTGACTCATTAGTGGGGGCCAAAGACACTCAGTACTTC	CASSDSLVGAKDTQYF
many	TRBV5-4	TRBJ2-1	15	TRBD2	TGTGCCAGCAGCTTGGTGGAAGCGGGAGTCAATGAGCAGTTCTTC	CASSLVEAGVNEQFF
.	TRBV27	TRBJ2-3	15	TRBD1	TGTGCCAGGGGGCAGGGGGTAGGAGTCCCAGATACGCAGTATTTC	CARGQGVGVPDTQYF
.	TRBV27	TRBJ2-5	15	.	TGTGCCGGGGGTTTTGGGGGCCGAGACCCAGAGACCCAGTACTTC	CAGGFGGRDPETQYF